Each of the 6 T cell receptor beta chains below was sequenced from the same sample in a study of beta chain features in type 1 diabetes. For these TCRs, the target antigens are not known. Sequencing targeted expressed TCRB transcripts, as all isolated RNA had been reverse transcribed. Some clones are missing from TCRdb's copy, which holds only in-frame ones; the method was immunoSEQ multiplex PCR. The sample lists roughly 14,000 clones, less than 80% occurring once. Study results and limitations: Moderately but significantly shorter TCRB CDR3s were found in Type 1 diabetes patients in all four CD4+ subsets.

Sequenced: stem cell memory CD4+ T cells from blood. The receptors come from a woman aged 18 to 35 with type 1 diabetes.

This chain uses TRBV2 with TRBJ2-3, with TRBD2 as a possible D gene (6 bases). The V gene lost 4 bases and the J gene lost 0 bases, with 17 bases spanning the gap. The CDR3 consists of 17 residues. The germline V gene encodes CDR1 SNHLY and CDR2 FYNNEI. The CDR3 sequence is CASSAPRAGPSTDTQYF. CDR3 bases: TGTGCCAGCAGTGCCCCGAGAGCGGGCCCTAGCACAGATACGCAGTATTTT.

This clone has a handful of counts. The rearrangement links TRBV5-4 to TRBJ1-4, with a possible D match to TRBD1 (5 bases). The ends were cut back, 4 bases at V and 7 bases at J, with 17 bases in the middle. Germline V gene data show CDR1 as SGHNT and CDR2 as YYREEE (reference sequence). The CDR3 loop spans 15 amino acids. CDR3 region: CASSVAGYMSEKLFF. CDR3 sequence (DNA): TGTGCCAGCAGCGTCGCAGGGTACATGAGTGAAAAACTGTTTTTT.

The rearrangement joins TRBV6-4 to TRBJ2-1; 11 bases align to TRBD2. Trimming cost V 6 bases and J 6 bases; bases outside gene matches: 7. This CDR3 is 15 amino acids long. Looked up from germline, CDR1 is MRHNA and CDR2 is SNTAGT. For the CDR3, the DNA is TGTGCCAGCAGGATTAGCGGGGGGGCTGGCAATGAGCAGTTCTTC. Protein sequence: CASRISGGAGNEQFF.

This clone was observed a few times. The gene calls are TRBV7-2 and TRBJ2-7; 8 bases agree with TRBD1. This CDR3 comprises 14 residues. The germline V gene has CDR1 SGHTA and CDR2 FQGNSA. The junction had 6 bases not matched to a gene; V was cut back by 4 bases and J by 4 bases. The CDR3 loop reads CASSYGQGIYEQYF. Here the CDR3 DNA reads TGTGCCAGCAGCTACGGACAGGGTATTTACGAGCAGTACTTC.

This clone came up a few times. The chain has TRBV9 and TRBJ1-3; no definite D call. The V gene lost 6 bases and the J gene lost 0 bases, with 4 bases spanning the gap. The CDR3 is 12 amino acids. Germline CDR1 reads SGDLS; CDR2 reads YYNGEE. The CDR3 coding sequence is TGTGCCAGCACTACCTCTGGAAACACCATATATTTT. It specifies CASTTSGNTIYF.

The chain combines TRBV28 with TRBJ1-4, with D hard to call. Germline CDR1 reads MDHEN; CDR2 reads SYDVKM. The CDR3 extends over 15 amino acids. Trimming removed 2 bases from V and 8 bases from J, with 15 bases in between. The CDR3 DNA sequence: TGTGCCAGCAGTTTAGCCGTGTTAGCCGCCGAAAAACTGTTTTTT. Its protein is CASSLAVLAAEKLFF. Complete variable domain (other parts from reference TRBV28 and TRBJ1-4): DVKVTQSSRYLVKRTGEKVFLECVQDMDHENMFWYRQDPGLGLRLIYFSYDVKMKEKGDIPEGYSVSREKKERFSLILESASTNQTSMYLCASSLAVLAAEKLFFGSGTQLSVL.